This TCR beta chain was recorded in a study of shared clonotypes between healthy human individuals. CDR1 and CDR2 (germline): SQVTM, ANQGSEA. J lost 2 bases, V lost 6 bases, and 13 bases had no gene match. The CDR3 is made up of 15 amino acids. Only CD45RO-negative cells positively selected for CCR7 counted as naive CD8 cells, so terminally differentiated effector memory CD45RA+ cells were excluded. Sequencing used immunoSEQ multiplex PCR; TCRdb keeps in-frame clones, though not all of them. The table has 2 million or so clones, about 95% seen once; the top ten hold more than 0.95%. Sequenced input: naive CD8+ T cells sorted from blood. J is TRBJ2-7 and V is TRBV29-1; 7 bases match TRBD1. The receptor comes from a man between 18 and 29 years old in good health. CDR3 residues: CSVESSGTATYEQYF. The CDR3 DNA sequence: TGCAGCGTCGAAAGCTCCGGGACAGCTACCTACGAGCAGTACTTC.